Listed here are 13 T cell receptor beta chains from one sample, sequenced in a study of T cell repertoires in cytomegalovirus infection. TCRdb fed the reads into MiXCR, producing one record per CDR3 protein. The sample holds 71,000 or so distinct CDR3 sequences, approximately 22% seen once. Their target antigens are unknown. Here the sequenced sample was CD8+ T cells from cultured PBMCs, taken from culture after CMV antigen stimulation. These receptors came from a human donor in good health (CMV status not recorded). Some clones in this sample may be carry-over from other donors' samples.

By share, this clonotype counts as medium-sized. The V call is TRBV7-3, the J call TRBJ2-5, with 9 bases fitting TRBD1. Germline V lookup: CDR1 SGHTA, CDR2 FQGTGA. The CDR3 has 16 residues. J was trimmed by 5 bases and V by 4 bases; bases with no gene match: 11. The CDR3 loop is CASSSPDRGGVETQYF. In DNA form, the CDR3 reads TGTGCCAGCAGCTCGCCGGACAGGGGAGGTGTGGAGACCCAGTACTTC.

This clonotype was detected a few times. The chain couples TRBV6-5 to TRBJ2-1; no clear D. Germline CDR1 and CDR2: MNHEY and SVGAGI. This CDR3 spans 16 amino acids. V shed 5 bases and J shed 0 bases, with 14 bases lying between them. The CDR3 region is CASSPSQLSSYNEQFF. The CDR3 nucleotides read TGTGCCAGCAGTCCCTCGCAGTTAAGCTCCTACAATGAGCAGTTCTTC.

This clonotype was observed a handful of times. For the CDR3, the DNA is TGTGCCAGCACCACCGGGACAGGGGGTTCACCCCTCCACTTT. As protein: CASTTGTGGSPLHF. This chain uses TRBV27 with TRBJ1-6; 11 nucleotides line up with TRBD1. The CDR3 loop spans 14 amino acids. Per germline, CDR1 MNHEY and CDR2 SMNVEV (reference sequence). V gave up 7 bases and J gave up 9 bases; unmatched junction bases: 5.

This clonotype was picked up many times. V gene TRBV7-2 combines with J gene TRBJ2-7; D remains ambiguous. Trimming pared 0 bases from V and 3 bases from J, leaving 6 bases between. Germline lookup yields CDR1 SGHTA and CDR2 FQGNSA. The CDR3 sequence is 13 residues long. CDR3 sequence: CASSLAGNYEQYF. Here the CDR3 DNA reads TGTGCCAGCAGCTTAGCAGGGAACTACGAGCAGTACTTC.

The rearrangement uses TRBV5-6 and TRBJ1-1, with D tentatively TRBD1 (5 bases). This CDR3 spans 17 amino acids. The germline V gene has CDR1 SGHDT and CDR2 YYEEEE. Deletions cut 3 bases from V and 4 bases from J, with 22 bases between. The CDR3 protein is CASSSPRQGRVATEAFF. The CDR3 DNA follows: TGTGCCAGCAGCTCACCGAGGCAGGGCCGAGTCGCCACTGAAGCTTTCTTT.

The chain recombines TRBV5-1 with TRBJ1-4; maybe TRBD1 (5 bases). The V gene lost 1 base and the J gene lost 7 bases, with 11 bases spanning the gap. The CDR3 covers 14 residues. The germline V gene has CDR1 SGHRS and CDR2 YFSETQ. CDR3 residues: CASSLWGNGEKLFF. The CDR3, as DNA: TGCGCCAGCAGCTTGTGGGGGAACGGTGAAAAACTGTTTTTT.

In this sample, this clonotype turned up a few times. This chain joins TRBV11-2 and TRBJ2-3, with a possible D match to TRBD2 (5 bases). V shed 5 bases and J shed 0 bases, with 18 bases lying between them. CDR1 SGHAT and CDR2 FQNNGV come from the germline V gene. The CDR3 contains 17 residues. The CDR3 DNA reads as TGTGCCAGCAGCACCCTAGCCCACCTTAGAAGCACAGATACGCAGTATTTT. This encodes CASSTLAHLRSTDTQYF.

This clonotype was counted a few times. This sequence joins TRBV9 and TRBJ2-1, with 10 bases that match TRBD2. Trimming took 4 bases from V and 9 from J; bases not matched to a gene: 7. The CDR3 runs 14 residues. Germline CDR1 SGDLS, CDR2 YYNGEE. CDR3 in DNA: TGTGCCAGCAGCCCTAGCGGGGGCCGAAGTGAGCAGTTCTTC. It encodes CASSPSGGRSEQFF.

This clonotype was detected a few times. The J gene is TRBJ2-5, the V gene TRBV27, with TRBD2 as a possible D gene (5 bases). Trimming removed 5 bases at V and 7 bases at J, with 17 bases between. There are 14 residues in the CDR3. The germline CDR1 and CDR2 sequences are MNHEY and SMNVEV (reference sequence). CDR3 loop: CASSIETGRGTQYF. The CDR3 DNA sequence: TGTGCCAGCAGTATTGAGACGGGGAGAGGGACCCAGTACTTC.

V and J are TRBV7-2 and TRBJ2-3, with 8 positions matching TRBD1. The germline V gene has CDR1 SGHTA and CDR2 FQGNSA. V trimming: 1 base; J trimming: 1 base; junction bases outside the gene matches: 4. This CDR3 has 16 amino acids. CDR3 bases: TGTGCCAGCAGCTTAGGGACAGGGTTGGGCACAGATACGCAGTATTTT. Its translation: CASSLGTGLGTDTQYF.

The chain uses TRBV12-5 and TRBJ1-1; TRBD1 matches 9 bases. The trim removed 3 bases at V and 7 bases at J, leaving 30 bases unmatched. CDR1 LGHNT and CDR2 FRNRAP come from the germline V gene. The CDR3 covers 22 residues. In nucleotides, the CDR3 is TGTGCTAGTGGTTTTAGTTTCTCGAAAAAGGGACAGGGTGGGGAGTGGGGCGGTGAAGCTTTCTTT. Amino acids: CASGFSFSKKGQGGEWGGEAFF.

The V call is TRBV11-3, the J call TRBJ1-5; D ambiguous. Trimming stripped 9 bases from V and 3 bases from J, with 9 bases between. The CDR3 length is 12 residues. Germline CDR1 is SGHNT and CDR2 is YENEEA. The CDR3: CARREDNQPQHF. The CDR3 region has the DNA TGTGCCAGGAGGGAGGACAATCAGCCCCAGCATTTT.

This chain links TRBV6-2 or TRBV6-3 with TRBJ1-5; 7 bases are shared with TRBD1. V shed 7 bases, J shed 1 base, and the junction held 16 bases outside the gene matches. The CDR3 is 18 amino acids. Germline CDR1 and CDR2: MNHEY and SVGEGT. The CDR3 loop reads CASTSLVTGIWSNQPQHF. As DNA, the CDR3 is TGTGCCAGCACCTCTTTGGTGACAGGGATTTGGAGCAATCAGCCCCAGCATTTT.